Reported below is one TCR beta chain. The antigen is not known. 13 Jbeta primers and 60 Vbeta primers were used for the PCR. Methods used by the authors: As a later analysis found, there were 80 million or so unique TCR beta chains, of which around 10 million were shared. The protocol was immunoSEQ multiplex PCR, while the TCRdb copy is restricted to in-frame clones and leaves out a portion. V and J calls plus clone size are reproduced from that table; the DNA served to infer D and trimming. The repertoire holds 150,000 to 200,000 clones, with around 84% as singletons. The sample comes from a study of cytomegalovirus exposure and HLA in healthy donors. Background on the study: In a previous analysis, approximately 110 million unique TCR beta sequences were found from 170 million or so T cells. Of the donors genotyped, approximately 400 in all, about 76% fell in the Caucasian-associated ancestry cluster.

Germline V gene lookup returns CDR1 SNHLY and CDR2 FYNNEI. Germline trimming cut 9 bases from V and 3 bases from J; bases unmatched to any gene: 6. The CDR3 length is 13 residues. Study-level points and caveats: Later on, an analysis found that several of the most significant clusters appeared to be linked to common viral pathogens, which included parvovirus B19.

The receptor's source is a man aged 40-49 years in good health and CMV-seropositive. Material for sequencing was PBMCs. J is TRBJ1-2 and V is TRBV2; TRBD1 matches at 8 bases. The CDR3 sequence is CARAQGQDYGYTF. The CDR3, as DNA: TGTGCCAGGGCCCAGGGACAGGACTATGGCTACACCTTC.